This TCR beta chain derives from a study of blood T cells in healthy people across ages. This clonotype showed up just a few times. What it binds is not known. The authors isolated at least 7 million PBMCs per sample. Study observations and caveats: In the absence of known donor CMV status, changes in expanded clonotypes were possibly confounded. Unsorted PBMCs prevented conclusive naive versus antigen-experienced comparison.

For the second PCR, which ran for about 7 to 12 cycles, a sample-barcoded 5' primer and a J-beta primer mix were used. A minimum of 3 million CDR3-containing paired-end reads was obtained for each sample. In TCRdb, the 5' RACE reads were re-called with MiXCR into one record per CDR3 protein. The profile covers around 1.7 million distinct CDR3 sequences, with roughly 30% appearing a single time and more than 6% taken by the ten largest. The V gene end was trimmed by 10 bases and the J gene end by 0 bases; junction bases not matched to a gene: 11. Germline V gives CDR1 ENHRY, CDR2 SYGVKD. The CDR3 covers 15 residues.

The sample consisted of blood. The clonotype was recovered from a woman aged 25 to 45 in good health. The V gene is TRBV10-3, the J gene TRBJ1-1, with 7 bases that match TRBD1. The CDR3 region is CATGGQAGLNTEAFF. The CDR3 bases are TGTGCCACAGGAGGACAGGCCGGTCTGAACACTGAAGCTTTCTTT.